This is a list of T cell receptor beta chains from one sample in a study of T-cell memory formation after mild COVID-19. Each CDR3 protein is one row after TCRdb ran MiXCR on the 5' RACE reads. This sample has approximately 290,000 distinct CDR3 sequences, with roughly 15% found just once. The sample taken for sequencing was PBMCs or a T cell subset sorted from them (not recorded which). The receptors derive from a man younger than 35 who had mild COVID-19 (a few samples of this study predate the infection). Cell type and time point are not known. Each CDR3 is given with its conserved first and last residue. A D gene is named only where the DNA matches it firmly. Size is omitted from some rows. Given values are once, few, many or a class for expanded clones.

abundance: .; len: 14; j_gene: TRBJ1-1; d_gene: .; v_gene: TRBV27; CDR3aa: CASSLSALNTEAFF; CDR3nt: TGTGCCAGCAGTTTATCGGCGTTAAACACTGAAGCTTTCTTT
abundance: .; len: 15; j_gene: TRBJ1-5; d_gene: .; v_gene: TRBV4-2; CDR3aa: CASSQEAGILQPQHF; CDR3nt: TGTGCCAGCAGCCAAGAGGCAGGGATTCTTCAGCCCCAGCATTTT
abundance: few; len: 15; j_gene: TRBJ2-5; d_gene: TRBD1; v_gene: TRBV18; CDR3aa: CASSPWGQAVETQYF; CDR3nt: TGTGCCAGCTCACCTTGGGGACAGGCCGTGGAGACCCAGTACTTC
abundance: .; len: 14; j_gene: TRBJ1-6; d_gene: .; v_gene: TRBV6-5; CDR3aa: CASSYGGENSPLHF; CDR3nt: TGTGCCAGCAGTTATGGAGGGGAAAATTCACCCCTCCACTTT
abundance: .; len: 17; j_gene: TRBJ2-3; d_gene: TRBD1; v_gene: TRBV7-2; CDR3aa: CASSLTLTGGGADTQYF; CDR3nt: TGTGCCAGCAGCTTAACCCTAACAGGGGGCGGGGCGGATACGCAGTATTTT
abundance: .; len: 14; j_gene: TRBJ2-4; d_gene: TRBD2; v_gene: TRBV4-1; CDR3aa: CTSSQPSGKNIQYF; CDR3nt: TGCACCAGCAGCCAACCTAGCGGAAAAAACATTCAGTACTTC
abundance: many; len: 13; j_gene: TRBJ2-3; d_gene: TRBD2; v_gene: TRBV20-1; CDR3aa: CSAGGGSTDTQYF; CDR3nt: TGCAGTGCGGGGGGAGGGAGCACAGATACGCAGTATTTT
abundance: .; len: 17; j_gene: TRBJ2-7; d_gene: TRBD2; v_gene: TRBV6-2/TRBV6-3; CDR3aa: CASAGTSGGKSSYEQYF; CDR3nt: TGTGCCAGCGCCGGGACTAGCGGGGGGAAGAGCTCCTACGAGCAGTACTTC
abundance: few; len: 16; j_gene: TRBJ1-4; d_gene: .; v_gene: TRBV29-1; CDR3aa: CSVEDPGTATNEKLFF; CDR3nt: TGCAGCGTTGAAGATCCCGGGACCGCAACTAATGAAAAACTGTTTTTT
abundance: few; len: 13; j_gene: TRBJ1-1; d_gene: .; v_gene: TRBV20-1; CDR3aa: CSAEEVGNTEAFF; CDR3nt: TGCAGTGCTGAAGAGGTGGGTAACACTGAAGCTTTCTTT
abundance: .; len: 19; j_gene: TRBJ1-5; d_gene: .; v_gene: TRBV20-1; CDR3aa: CSARENRVIVEVGNQPQHF; CDR3nt: TGCAGTGCTAGAGAGAACAGGGTAATTGTCGAGGTGGGCAATCAGCCCCAGCATTTT
abundance: .; len: 16; j_gene: TRBJ2-5; d_gene: .; v_gene: TRBV20-1; CDR3aa: CSARIRDEGWQETQYF; CDR3nt: TGCAGTGCTAGAATTCGGGACGAGGGATGGCAAGAGACCCAGTACTTC
abundance: few; len: 13; j_gene: TRBJ1-6; d_gene: .; v_gene: TRBV7-2; CDR3aa: CASSLVMAAPLHF; CDR3nt: TGTGCCAGCAGCTTAGTTATGGCGGCACCCCTCCACTTT
abundance: few; len: 14; j_gene: TRBJ2-1; d_gene: .; v_gene: TRBV7-2; CDR3aa: CASSLVQGGHEQFF; CDR3nt: TGTGCCAGCAGCTTAGTACAGGGAGGTCATGAGCAGTTCTTC
abundance: few; len: 15; j_gene: TRBJ2-7; d_gene: TRBD1; v_gene: TRBV9; CDR3aa: CASSVEGTGYNEQYF; CDR3nt: TGTGCCAGCAGCGTAGAGGGGACAGGGTACAACGAGCAGTACTTC
abundance: .; len: 14; j_gene: TRBJ2-3; d_gene: .; v_gene: TRBV4-3; CDR3aa: CASSQGLLTDTQYF; CDR3nt: TGCGCCAGCAGCCAAGGGTTGCTTACAGATACGCAGTATTTT
abundance: .; len: 16; j_gene: TRBJ1-2; d_gene: .; v_gene: TRBV7-9; CDR3aa: CASSRPAGEANYGYTF; CDR3nt: TGTGCCAGCAGCAGACCCGCAGGGGAAGCTAACTATGGCTACACCTTC
abundance: few; len: 15; j_gene: TRBJ2-6; d_gene: TRBD1; v_gene: TRBV29-1; CDR3aa: CSVGTGDSGANVLTF; CDR3nt: TGCAGCGTTGGGACAGGGGATTCTGGGGCCAACGTCCTGACTTTC
abundance: .; len: 13; j_gene: TRBJ1-1; d_gene: TRBD1; v_gene: TRBV7-2; CDR3aa: CASSSDRVYSAFF; CDR3nt: TGTGCCAGCAGCTCCGACAGGGTTTATTCAGCTTTCTTT
abundance: many; len: 15; j_gene: TRBJ2-2; d_gene: .; v_gene: TRBV6-5; CDR3aa: CASTFRVEHAGELFF; CDR3nt: TGTGCCAGCACCTTCAGGGTGGAGCATGCCGGGGAGCTGTTTTTT
abundance: few; len: 14; j_gene: TRBJ2-3; d_gene: TRBD2; v_gene: TRBV7-8; CDR3aa: CASRRAGGTDTQYF; CDR3nt: TGTGCCAGCAGGAGAGCGGGGGGCACAGATACGCAGTATTTT
abundance: many; len: 13; j_gene: TRBJ2-2; d_gene: .; v_gene: TRBV6-5; CDR3aa: CASRTWGAGELFF; CDR3nt: TGTGCCAGCAGGACATGGGGAGCCGGGGAGCTGTTTTTT
abundance: few; len: 14; j_gene: TRBJ2-7; d_gene: TRBD2; v_gene: TRBV7-2; CDR3aa: CASSYGLAGDEQYF; CDR3nt: TGTGCCAGCAGCTATGGACTAGCGGGTGACGAGCAGTACTTC
abundance: many; len: 12; j_gene: TRBJ1-2; d_gene: TRBD1; v_gene: TRBV6-1; CDR3aa: CATDGQGRGYTF; CDR3nt: TGTGCCACGGACGGACAGGGTCGGGGCTACACCTTC
abundance: few; len: 20; j_gene: TRBJ1-5; d_gene: .; v_gene: TRBV4-1; CDR3aa: CASSQDPGGWYSNSNQPQHF; CDR3nt: TGCGCCAGCAGCCAAGATCCGGGGGGGTGGTACAGCAATAGCAATCAGCCCCAGCATTTT
abundance: .; len: 14; j_gene: TRBJ2-5; d_gene: .; v_gene: TRBV7-9; CDR3aa: CASSFGQTQETQYF; CDR3nt: TGTGCCAGCAGCTTTGGACAGACGCAAGAGACCCAGTACTTC
abundance: .; len: 14; j_gene: TRBJ1-1; d_gene: .; v_gene: TRBV6-5; CDR3aa: CASSQNWGGTEAFF; CDR3nt: TGTGCCAGCAGTCAAAACTGGGGGGGCACTGAAGCTTTCTTT
abundance: .; len: 14; j_gene: TRBJ1-6; d_gene: .; v_gene: TRBV12-3/TRBV12-4; CDR3aa: CASSFKDSNSPLHF; CDR3nt: TGTGCCAGCAGTTTTAAAGACTCAAATTCACCCCTCCACTTT
abundance: few; len: 15; j_gene: TRBJ2-3; d_gene: .; v_gene: TRBV18; CDR3aa: CASSPSEGRTDTQYF; CDR3nt: TGTGCCAGCTCACCCTCCGAGGGGAGAACAGATACGCAGTATTTT
abundance: .; len: 12; j_gene: TRBJ1-1; d_gene: .; v_gene: TRBV5-1; CDR3aa: CASSMDSFEAFF; CDR3nt: TGCGCCAGCAGCATGGACTCGTTTGAAGCTTTCTTT
abundance: .; len: 15; j_gene: TRBJ2-1; d_gene: TRBD1; v_gene: TRBV28; CDR3aa: CASRPGTGGYNEQFF; CDR3nt: TGTGCCAGCAGACCCGGGACAGGGGGTTACAATGAGCAGTTCTTC
abundance: few; len: 13; j_gene: TRBJ1-2; d_gene: .; v_gene: TRBV27; CDR3aa: CASSSTKNYGYTF; CDR3nt: TGTGCCAGCAGTTCGACGAAAAACTATGGCTACACCTTC
abundance: .; len: 15; j_gene: TRBJ1-1; d_gene: TRBD1; v_gene: TRBV9; CDR3aa: CASSVQTGFGTEAFF; CDR3nt: TGTGCCAGCAGCGTGCAGACAGGGTTCGGGACTGAAGCTTTCTTT
abundance: .; len: 12; j_gene: TRBJ2-1; d_gene: .; v_gene: TRBV6-2/TRBV6-3; CDR3aa: CASKTSGNEQFF; CDR3nt: TGTGCCAGTAAGACTAGTGGTAATGAGCAGTTCTTC
abundance: few; len: 13; j_gene: TRBJ2-5; d_gene: TRBD1; v_gene: TRBV12-3/TRBV12-4; CDR3aa: CASRPDRDQTQYF; CDR3nt: TGTGCCAGCAGACCTGACAGGGATCAGACCCAGTACTTC
abundance: .; len: 15; j_gene: TRBJ1-4; d_gene: .; v_gene: TRBV6-2/TRBV6-3; CDR3aa: CASSSRDRSNEKLFF; CDR3nt: TGTGCCAGCAGTTCACGCGACAGATCTAATGAAAAACTGTTTTTT
abundance: many; len: 14; j_gene: TRBJ2-2; d_gene: .; v_gene: TRBV12-3/TRBV12-4; CDR3aa: CASRPWWDTGELFF; CDR3nt: TGTGCCAGCAGGCCATGGTGGGACACCGGGGAGCTGTTTTTT
abundance: .; len: 14; j_gene: TRBJ2-5; d_gene: .; v_gene: TRBV6-6; CDR3aa: CASSVTEEGETQYF; CDR3nt: TGTGCCAGCAGTGTCACAGAGGAGGGAGAGACCCAGTACTTC
abundance: .; len: 14; j_gene: TRBJ1-5; d_gene: .; v_gene: TRBV2; CDR3aa: CASRPGLSNQPQHF; CDR3nt: TGTGCCAGCCGACCGGGACTCAGCAATCAGCCCCAGCATTTT
abundance: few; len: 15; j_gene: TRBJ1-1; d_gene: TRBD1; v_gene: TRBV7-9; CDR3aa: CASSLQTGGRTEAFF; CDR3nt: TGTGCCAGCAGCCTACAAACAGGGGGCAGAACTGAAGCTTTCTTT
abundance: .; len: 13; j_gene: TRBJ1-5; d_gene: .; v_gene: TRBV3-1; CDR3aa: CASSQAPNQPQHF; CDR3nt: TGTGCCAGCAGCCAAGCTCCGAATCAGCCCCAGCATTTT
abundance: .; len: 13; j_gene: TRBJ1-2; d_gene: .; v_gene: TRBV24-1; CDR3aa: CATSDGGTWGYTF; CDR3nt: TGTGCCACCAGTGACGGCGGAACCTGGGGCTACACCTTC
abundance: .; len: 12; j_gene: TRBJ2-1; d_gene: TRBD1; v_gene: TRBV6-5; CDR3aa: CASSPTGGEQFF; CDR3nt: TGTGCCAGCAGTCCCACAGGGGGAGAGCAGTTCTTC
abundance: .; len: 15; j_gene: TRBJ1-1; d_gene: .; v_gene: TRBV7-2; CDR3aa: CASSLVYSGSTEAFF; CDR3nt: TGTGCCAGCAGCTTAGTTTATTCGGGGTCCACTGAAGCTTTCTTT
abundance: once; len: 15; j_gene: TRBJ2-2; d_gene: TRBD2; v_gene: TRBV5-6; CDR3aa: CASSPRSGDVGELFF; CDR3nt: TGTGCCAGCAGCCCGCGTAGCGGGGATGTCGGGGAGCTGTTTTTT
abundance: few; len: 15; j_gene: TRBJ1-2; d_gene: .; v_gene: TRBV3-1; CDR3aa: CASSQERQGSYGYTF; CDR3nt: TGTGCCAGCAGCCAAGAACGGCAGGGTTCCTATGGCTACACCTTC
abundance: once; len: 14; j_gene: TRBJ1-2; d_gene: .; v_gene: TRBV3-1; CDR3aa: CASGGELGNYGYTF; CDR3nt: TGTGCCAGCGGGGGGGAGTTGGGTAACTATGGCTACACCTTC
abundance: once; len: 11; j_gene: TRBJ1-2; d_gene: .; v_gene: TRBV29-1; CDR3aa: CSAGEMDGYTF; CDR3nt: TGCAGCGCAGGGGAAATGGATGGCTACACCTTC
abundance: .; len: 15; j_gene: TRBJ2-5; d_gene: TRBD2; v_gene: TRBV18; CDR3aa: CASSPAGTSVVTQYF; CDR3nt: TGTGCCAGCTCACCTGCCGGGACTAGCGTTGTGACCCAGTACTTC
abundance: many; len: 15; j_gene: TRBJ2-5; d_gene: TRBD1; v_gene: TRBV6-5; CDR3aa: CASSPRDRRQETQYF; CDR3nt: TGTGCCAGCAGTCCTAGGGACAGGAGACAAGAGACCCAGTACTTC